This T cell receptor beta chain was captured in a study of blood T cell repertoires in COVID-19. Study-level information: Sites in the United States, Italy and Spain provided acute and convalescent COVID-19 samples.

With 3 bases removed from V and 2 bases from J, the gap between germline ends came to 14 bases. Germline CDR1 is SGHNT and CDR2 is YYREEE (reference sequence). CDR3 size: 15 residues. This study enrolled people aged roughly 18 to 90 from about two dozen US geographic areas. For recovered donors of Cohort 3, there were two negative PCRs, clearance, or symptom resolution. As originally analysed: Estimation of nucleated cell counts relied on the amplification of reference gene primers. Generated by immunoSEQ multiplex PCR, the TCRdb table keeps only in-frame clones and is missing some. V and J calls plus clone size are reproduced from that table; the DNA served to infer D and trimming. The table lists 490,000 or so clones, 88% of them singletons, with around 7.9% in the top ten.

This clonotype was sampled from a woman aged 60-70 years who had recovered from COVID-19. The J gene is TRBJ1-2, the V gene TRBV5-4, with a tentative D call TRBD1 (5 bases). The sequenced sample consisted of PBMCs or T cells enriched from blood (not recorded which). CDR3 in DNA: TGTGCCAGCAGCTCTCAGGGTCTTGCCAACTATGGCTACACCTTC. Protein sequence: CASSSQGLANYGYTF.